This TCR beta chain was profiled in a study of CD8+ T cells in alopecia areata (dated by TCRdb to between 2018 and 2020). Looking at the study overall: Treated patients were enrolled in an open-label pilot trial of oral tofacitinib, 5 to 10 mg twice daily, for moderate-to-severe alopecia areata. RNA came from the PAXgene miRNA kit for fixed scalp, the miRNeasy kit for PBMCs, and the RNeasy kit for mouse skin. Scalp clonality was compared across normal scalp (n=4), patchy alopecia areata scalp (n=8), and alopecia totalis/universalis scalp (n=8). TCRbeta CDR3 regions were amplified by immunoSEQ multiplex PCR using 35 Vbeta forward and 13 Jbeta reverse primers. Tofacitinib was administered for 6 to 18 months, and 6 months of follow-up off drug were then conducted to assess delayed response and recurrence. In both human patients and the C3H/HeJ mouse model, the study applied high-throughput TCRbeta sequencing to look at T cell clonal expansion in alopecia areata. Patients on tofacitinib were biopsied at baseline and after 4 and 24 weeks of treatment, and several of the patients also had a later scalp biopsy. In humans, TCRbeta sequencing was performed on scalp tissue and on sorted CD4+ and CD8+ peripheral blood T cells from healthy controls and from patients with patchy or totalis/universalis alopecia areata.

Per the publication, the time point label means: baseline before oral tofacitinib. From alopecia areata patients, peripheral blood was collected along with lesional scalp punch biopsies. PBMCs were isolated by density centrifugation and stained for CD3, CD4 and CD8, after which CD4+ and CD8+ T cells were sorted on a FACSAria. The CDR3 measures 15 amino acids from cysteine to phenylalanine. Just the 45-base CDR3 DNA is kept, in frame starting at base 1. From V the trimming removes 0 bases and from J it removes 4 bases, while the gene matches leave 6 bases of the junction unaccounted for. For CDR1 and CDR2, the germline V gene lists SQVTM and ANQGSEA. Points the paper makes about the study in general: Scalp TCR repertoire analysis is complicated because resident alphabeta T cells in normal human skin are also sequenced, whereas mouse skin is dominated by gammadelta T cells. Lesional scalp, especially in alopecia totalis/universalis, showed higher clonality and more expanded CD8+ clones than normal scalp, suggesting antigenic drive. Shared TCR sequences between patients were less evident than in mice, which may be partly attributable to HLA diversity in the patient population.

The receptor library was made with the immunoSEQ multiplex PCR assay. For TCR sequencing, RNA was extracted from every sample and reverse transcribed into cDNA to serve as template. First-strand cDNA was synthesized with SuperScript III using a 2:1 mix of oligo-dT and random hexamers. A synthetic immune receptor repertoire was used to measure amplification bias, and any remaining bias was corrected computationally. Per the authors' processing: Raw reads were preprocessed for error removal, and CDR3 was defined according to IMGT conventions as running from the conserved cysteine to phenylalanine. To get clonality, Shannon entropy was normalized by log2 of the number of productive unique TCRs and the result was subtracted from 1. Scalp TCRbeta sequences were cross-referenced with sorted blood CD4 and CD8 repertoires so that the CD4 or CD8 identity of scalp clones could be inferred. Here the immuneACCESS table is served through TCRdb, limited to in-frame sequences with V and J called. Missing clones are a known gap in these copies; in checked studies unresolved V genes cover under half, and the rest lacks a known reason. V and J calls and clone size are given by that table; D and trimming were obtained from the DNA. The sample records around 160,000 clones, about 89% of which are singletons. The ten largest account for over 12% of the sample.

As concerns this clone: Which antigen it targets is not known. Base quality data are lacking; no much larger clone is found one base away.

The chain is encoded by TRBV29-1 joined to TRBJ1-3, with 7 bases aligning to TRBD1. The specimen comprised CD8+ T cells sorted from blood, sampled at week 0. The source of this sequence is a human donor with alopecia areata. CDR3 region: CSVEDQGGFGNTIYF. The sequenced DNA is TGCAGCGTTGAAGATCAAGGGGGCTTCGGAAACACCATATATTTT.